Listed below are T cell receptor beta chains from one sample, sequenced in a study of blood T cell repertoires in COVID-19. Method: immunoSEQ multiplex PCR; TCRdb's copy keeps in-frame clones and lacks some. Of tens of thousands of clones listed, about 90% are singletons. Sequencing used peripheral blood. The receptors here all came from a human donor with active COVID-19. The donor label of this sample is uncertain. CDR3s include the opening cysteine and the closing phenylalanine or tryptophan. A D gene is named only where the DNA matches it firmly. Rows give clone size only sometimes, using once, few, many, or a class for an expanded clone.

V	D	length	size	J	CDR3	DNA
TRBV7-9	TRBD2	17	-	TRBJ2-2	CASSYPRGGLNTGELFF	TGTGCCAGCAGCTACCCGCGGGGGGGCCTAAACACCGGGGAGCTGTTTTTT
TRBV5-1	TRBD2	17	-	TRBJ2-3	CASSLSSGGGGTDTQYF	TGCGCCAGCAGCTTGTCCTCAGGCGGGGGGGGCACAGATACGCAGTATTTT
TRBV7-9	TRBD2	18	few	TRBJ2-2	CASSLTRTSASYTGELFF	TGTGCCAGCAGCTTAACCCGTACTAGCGCCTCATACACCGGGGAGCTGTTTTTT
TRBV19	TRBD1	17	-	TRBJ2-6	CASSIGQGASGANVLTF	TGTGCCAGTAGTATTGGACAGGGGGCCAGTGGGGCCAACGTCCTGACTTTC
TRBV6-5	TRBD2	14	-	TRBJ2-1	CASSPGLAGGEQFF	TGTGCCAGCAGCCCCGGACTAGCGGGGGGTGAGCAGTTCTTC
TRBV6-2/TRBV6-3	TRBD1	15	-	TRBJ1-1	CASSTGGTGNTEAFF	TGTGCCAGCAGTACCGGGGGGACAGGGAACACTGAAGCTTTCTTT
TRBV6-2/TRBV6-3	TRBD2	16	-	TRBJ2-5	CASSPGLAGGRETQYF	TGTGCCAGCAGCCCGGGACTAGCGGGGGGCCGAGAGACCCAGTACTTC
TRBV24-1	-	13	-	TRBJ1-5	CATSPGDNQPQHF	TGTGCCACCTCTCCAGGGGACAATCAGCCCCAGCATTTT
TRBV5-4	TRBD1	14	-	TRBJ1-2	CASSRDREPVGYTF	TGTGCCAGCAGCAGGGACAGGGAGCCAGTCGGCTACACCTTC
TRBV27	-	11	-	TRBJ2-1	CASTSYDEQFF	TGTGCCAGCACTTCCTATGATGAGCAGTTCTTC
TRBV3-1/TRBV3-2	-	15	-	TRBJ2-7	CASSQEAGNSYEQYF	TGTGCCAGCAGCCAAGAGGCGGGGAATTCCTACGAGCAGTACTTC
TRBV2	-	13	-	TRBJ2-5	CASERRTQETQYF	TGTGCCAGCGAGAGGAGGACTCAAGAGACCCAGTACTTC
TRBV18	-	15	-	TRBJ1-2	CASSPYGDRMEGYTF	TGTGCCAGCTCACCCTACGGAGACAGGATGGAGGGCTACACCTTC
TRBV7-2	TRBD2	19	-	TRBJ2-3	CASSFPSGLAGISTDTQYF	TGTGCCAGCAGCTTCCCGTCGGGACTAGCGGGGATTAGCACAGATACGCAGTATTTT
TRBV5-1	-	13	-	TRBJ2-7	CASSLYFTYEQYF	TGCGCCAGCAGCTTGTACTTCACCTACGAGCAGTACTTC
TRBV21-1	-	14	-	TRBJ1-1	CASSTLFTSTEAFF	TGTGCCAGCAGCACCCTCTTTACTTCGACTGAAGCTTTCTTT
TRBV18	-	16	-	TRBJ1-1	CASSPNLPGVNTEAFF	TGTGCCAGCTCACCCAACCTGCCGGGGGTGAACACTGAAGCTTTCTTT
TRBV29-1	-	15	-	TRBJ1-3	CSVEDAGKPGNTIYF	TGCAGCGTTGAAGACGCAGGGAAACCTGGAAACACCATATATTTT
TRBV4-2	-	15	-	TRBJ2-1	CASSQDDISYNEQFF	TGTGCCAGCAGCCAAGATGACATTTCCTACAATGAGCAGTTCTTC
TRBV28	TRBD2	13	-	TRBJ2-7	CASTSGGIYEQYF	TGTGCGTCGACTAGCGGGGGGATATACGAGCAGTACTTC
TRBV7-9	-	16	-	TRBJ2-6	CASSLVVGVGANVLTF	TGTGCCAGCAGCTTAGTGGTCGGGGTCGGGGCCAACGTCCTGACTTTC
TRBV4-3	-	17	-	TRBJ1-1	CASSQEHRGRGNTEAFF	TGCGCCAGCAGCCAAGAGCACCGGGGGAGGGGGAACACTGAAGCTTTCTTT
TRBV6-5	TRBD1	14	-	TRBJ1-4	CASRAGTGNEKLFF	TGTGCCAGCAGGGCCGGGACAGGAAACGAAAAACTGTTTTTT
TRBV9	TRBD1	15	once	TRBJ1-4	CASSLRGRANEKLFF	TGTGCCAGCAGCCTAAGGGGGCGCGCTAATGAAAAACTGTTTTTT
TRBV9	-	16	-	TRBJ2-7	CASSKGGRGSRDEQYF	TGTGCCAGCAGCAAAGGCGGTCGGGGGTCCAGGGACGAGCAGTACTTC
TRBV2	-	13	-	TRBJ2-7	CASRADRTYEQYF	TGTGCCAGCAGGGCCGACAGAACCTACGAGCAGTACTTC
TRBV5-5	-	15	-	TRBJ1-3	CASSLGGLSGNTIYF	TGTGCCAGCAGCTTGGGCGGACTATCTGGAAACACCATATATTTT
TRBV4-3	-	17	-	TRBJ2-1	CASSQDRSQGRYNEQFF	TGCGCCAGCAGCCAAGATCGGAGCCAGGGCCGTTACAATGAGCAGTTCTTC
TRBV6-5	-	13	few	TRBJ1-1	CASNRQANTEAFF	TGTGCCAGCAACAGACAGGCGAACACTGAAGCTTTCTTT
TRBV2	-	17	-	TRBJ2-7	CASIFGVVRGTYYEQYF	TGTGCCAGCATATTCGGCGTCGTCCGCGGGACCTACTACGAGCAGTACTTC
TRBV5-1	-	14	-	TRBJ1-4	CASRPGGVNEKLFF	TGCGCCAGCCGTCCGGGGGGTGTTAATGAAAAACTGTTTTTT
TRBV27	TRBD2	15	-	TRBJ2-1	CASSYRLASQNEQFF	TGTGCCAGCAGTTATAGACTAGCGTCTCAGAATGAGCAGTTCTTC
TRBV7-6	-	16	-	TRBJ2-2	CASSLVPGSNTGELFF	TGTGCCAGCAGCTTAGTTCCGGGGTCGAACACCGGGGAGCTGTTTTTT
TRBV2	-	13	-	TRBJ2-7	CAITLGGGFEQYF	TGTGCCATAACCTTAGGGGGGGGATTCGAGCAGTACTTC
TRBV6-1	TRBD1	15	few	TRBJ1-2	CASSEQSRGQRGYTF	TGTGCCAGCAGTGAACAGTCGAGGGGACAGAGGGGCTACACCTTC
TRBV19	TRBD1	15	-	TRBJ2-7	CASSARDRVSYEQYF	TGTGCCAGTAGTGCCCGGGACAGGGTCTCCTACGAGCAGTACTTC
TRBV27	-	13	-	TRBJ2-7	CASATGTHYEQYF	TGTGCCAGCGCCACGGGGACACACTACGAGCAGTACTTC
TRBV6-5	-	13	-	TRBJ2-7	CASSRTPTYEQYF	TGTGCCAGCAGCCGGACACCCACCTACGAGCAGTACTTC
TRBV7-8	-	15	-	TRBJ2-5	CASSLGRGDQETQYF	TGTGCCAGCAGCTTAGGGCGGGGCGACCAAGAGACCCAGTACTTC
TRBV7-9	-	14	once	TRBJ2-1	CASSLVGAENEQFF	TGTGCCAGCAGCTTAGTAGGGGCAGAAAATGAGCAGTTCTTC
TRBV19	-	13	once	TRBJ2-7	CASTNGWRDEQYF	TGTGCCAGTACCAACGGGTGGCGGGACGAGCAGTACTTC
TRBV14	TRBD1	13	few	TRBJ2-7	CASSWDRFYEQYF	TGTGCCAGCAGCTGGGACAGATTCTACGAGCAGTACTTC
TRBV19	-	14	-	TRBJ2-1	CASSISLAYNEQFF	TGTGCCAGTAGTATTTCTTTAGCATACAATGAGCAGTTCTTC
TRBV6-2/TRBV6-3	TRBD1	14	-	TRBJ2-1	CASSYPGQGGGQFF	TGTGCCAGCAGTTATCCCGGACAGGGTGGCGGGCAGTTCTTC
TRBV7-9	TRBD1	18	-	TRBJ2-6	CASSLVWAGGAGANVLTF	TGTGCCAGCAGCTTAGTTTGGGCAGGGGGCGCTGGGGCCAACGTCCTGACTTTC
TRBV19	-	14	-	TRBJ1-1	CASSMGGVNTEAFF	TGTGCCAGTAGTATGGGGGGGGTTAACACTGAAGCTTTCTTT
TRBV29-1	-	12	-	TRBJ2-1	CSVRPPGCEQFF	TGCAGCGTTCGCCCCCCGGGATGCGAGCAGTTCTTC
TRBV6-1	TRBD1	15	-	TRBJ1-4	CASSDATGGREKLFF	TGTGCCAGCAGTGACGCGACAGGGGGCCGGGAAAAACTGTTTTTT
TRBV6-1	TRBD1	14	-	TRBJ2-7	CASSEVRDRSEQYF	TGTGCCAGCAGTGAGGTCAGGGACAGGAGCGAGCAGTACTTC
TRBV5-1	-	13	-	TRBJ2-3	CASSGSGADTQYF	TGCGCCAGCAGCGGATCGGGGGCAGATACGCAGTATTTT
TRBV21-1	-	20	-	TRBJ2-1	CASIQHPTLAGGASYNEQFF	TGTGCCAGCATTCAGCACCCCACACTAGCGGGGGGCGCCTCCTACAATGAGCAGTTCTTC
TRBV6-1	TRBD1	14	-	TRBJ1-5	CASREDRVLLVQHF	TGTGCCAGCAGGGAAGACAGGGTTTTGTTGGTCCAGCATTTT
TRBV6-6	TRBD2	15	-	TRBJ2-5	CASSISGGRQETQYF	TGTGCCAGCAGTATAAGCGGGGGAAGGCAAGAGACCCAGTACTTC
TRBV19	TRBD1	15	-	TRBJ2-2	CASSIVYSGTAELFF	TGTGCCAGTAGTATAGTCTACTCGGGGACAGCGGAGCTGTTTTTT
TRBV9	-	14	-	TRBJ2-2	CASSVELHTGELFF	TGTGCCAGCAGCGTAGAGCTCCACACCGGGGAGCTGTTTTTT
TRBV2	-	14	few	TRBJ1-6	CASSEGGSLESLHF	TGTGCCAGCAGTGAAGGCGGCAGTTTAGAGTCCCTCCACTTT
TRBV28	-	15	-	TRBJ1-2	CASSVTGLGYYGYTF	TGTGCCAGCAGTGTGACAGGTCTAGGGTACTATGGCTACACCTTC